The 10 T cell receptor beta chains listed next were all sequenced from one sample in a study of cytomegalovirus exposure and HLA in healthy donors. 13 Jbeta primers and 60 Vbeta primers were used for the PCR. TCRdb's copy holds only in-frame clones and misses some; the assay was immunoSEQ multiplex PCR. Its clone listing holds approximately 79,000 clones. Material for sequencing was PBMCs. These receptors were taken from a boy aged 5-17 years in good health and CMV-seronegative.

The chain couples TRBV5-1 to TRBJ1-4; 9 bases line up with TRBD1. The CDR3 extends over 19 amino acids. V lost 0 bases, J lost 6 bases, and 15 bases stayed unmatched. Germline CDR1 and CDR2: SGHRS and YFSETQ. CDR3 nucleotide sequence: TGCGCCAGCAGCTTGGCTTTTGATTTTACTGGGGACAGGGATGAAAAACTGTTTTTT. Protein sequence: CASSLAFDFTGDRDEKLFF.

The rearrangement joins TRBV4-1 to TRBJ1-1; D is undetermined. This CDR3 is 15 amino acids long. From germline, CDR1 is MGHRA and CDR2 YSYEKL. V was cut by 1 base and J by 0 bases, with 9 bases left in between. The DNA of the CDR3 is TGCGCCAGCAGCCAAGGGATAGCGATGAACACTGAAGCTTTCTTT. Its translation is CASSQGIAMNTEAFF.

This sequence joins TRBV5-1 and TRBJ2-3, with a tentative D call TRBD2 (6 bases). Trimming left V 0 bases short and J 2 bases short, with 13 bases between. The CDR3 totals 16 residues. Looked up from germline, CDR1 is SGHRS and CDR2 is YFSETQ. The CDR3 protein is CASSLGQTSLTDTQYF. DNA of the CDR3: TGCGCCAGCAGCTTGGGACAAACTAGCCTCACAGATACGCAGTATTTT.

The chain employs TRBV5-6 and TRBJ1-5; D is ambiguous. V lost 4 bases, J lost 3 bases, and 8 bases lay in between. The CDR3 consists of 13 residues. Germline V gene lookup returns CDR1 SGHDT and CDR2 YYEEEE. The CDR3 sequence is CASSLSPNQPQHF. The DNA for the CDR3 is TGTGCCAGCAGCCTATCACCCAATCAGCCCCAGCATTTT. Supplemented by reference TRBV5-6 and TRBJ1-5, the full variable domain reads DAGVTQSPTHLIKTRGQQVTLRCSPKSGHDTVSWYQQALGQGPQFIFQYYEEEERQRGNFPDRFSGHQFPNYSSELNVNALLLGDSALYLCASSLSPNQPQHFGDGTRLSIL.

V is TRBV7-2 and J is TRBJ2-3; D not certain. The germline V gene encodes CDR1 SGHTA and CDR2 FQGNSA. This CDR3 has 14 residues. Trimming shortened V by 6 bases and J by 3 bases, and 13 bases separated the two germline ends. CDR3 sequence reads: CASRAGGSTDTQYF. In DNA form, the CDR3 reads TGTGCCAGCAGAGCAGGTGGCAGTACAGATACGCAGTATTTT.

The chain is built from TRBV11-2 and TRBJ2-2; D not certain. This CDR3 region has 12 residues. Germline V gene sequence: CDR1 SGHAT, CDR2 FQNNGV. Trimming removed 3 bases from V and 7 bases from J, with 6 bases in between. In DNA, the CDR3 is TGTGCCAGCAGCTTCGAGGTCGGGGAGCTGTTTTTT. Protein product: CASSFEVGELFF.

The chain joins TRBV7-7 to TRBJ2-5; 7 nucleotides match TRBD2. Germline V lookup: CDR1 SSHAT, CDR2 FNYEAQ (reference sequence). CDR3 length: 16 residues. V lost 2 bases, J lost 3 bases, and 9 bases stayed unmatched. As DNA, the CDR3 is TGTGCCAGCAGCTTAAGTGCGGGAGCTTTGAAAGAGACCCAGTACTTC. Protein product: CASSLSAGALKETQYF.

This chain links TRBV29-1 with TRBJ2-1; 10 bases align to TRBD2. The germline V gene has CDR1 SQVTM and CDR2 ANQGSEA. The CDR3 loop spans 14 amino acids. V gave up 7 bases and J gave up 5 bases; unmatched junction bases: 8. CDR3 sequence (DNA): TGCAGCGGGGGTCACCTAGCGGGGGACAATGAGCAGTTCTTC. It codes for CSGGHLAGDNEQFF.

The CDR3 nucleotides read TGTGCCAGCAGTGGATACCCTAGTGAAGCTTTCTTT. The encoded protein is CASSGYPSEAFF. This chain links TRBV6-1 with TRBJ1-1, with D unclear. The CDR3 runs 12 residues. The V gene's germline CDR1 is MNHNS and CDR2 SASEGT. V dropped 4 bases and J dropped 7 bases, with 10 bases sitting between them.

The V and J genes are TRBV19 and TRBJ2-5; 12 nucleotides agree with TRBD1. V lost 8 bases and J lost 5; bases outside the gene matches: 6. The CDR3 is made up of 14 amino acids. Germline V gene data show CDR1 as LNHDA and CDR2 as SQIVND (reference sequence). CDR3 sequence reads: CASGGQGAWETQYF. CDR3 in DNA: TGTGCCAGTGGGGGACAGGGGGCATGGGAGACCCAGTACTTC.